The rows below give T cell receptor beta chains drawn from one sample of a study of early T cells in non-severe SARS-CoV-2 infection. MiXCR, run by TCRdb on the 5' RACE reads, gives a single entry per CDR3 protein. The table lists more than 25,000 distinct CDR3 sequences, about 4.5% of them singletons. This material consisted of whole blood, taken at baseline. The receptor set was obtained from an adult who was a healthcare worker with PCR-confirmed SARS-CoV-2 infection or an uninfected control (not recorded which). Both conserved end residues are trimmed from each CDR3.

V	J	CDR3
TRBV12-3/TRBV12-4	TRBJ2-7	ASSFTGQGQQY
TRBV19	TRBJ1-3	ASTPVFSGNTIY
TRBV20-1	TRBJ1-1	SARAGGETEAF
TRBV29-1	TRBJ1-2	SVEGQNYGYT
TRBV5-6	TRBJ2-7	ASSEGSSYEQY
TRBV2	TRBJ2-7	ASTTGTASSYEQY
TRBV3-1	TRBJ2-1	ASSLGPYPYNEQF
TRBV12-3/TRBV12-4	TRBJ2-3	ASTSPGADGYTDTQY
TRBV6-1	TRBJ2-3	AISRGPPAKADTQY
TRBV5-1	TRBJ2-1	ASSLVFQGSPEQF
TRBV29-1	TRBJ2-5	SVPLGLETQY
TRBV28	TRBJ2-7	ASSFRDKGREQY
TRBV7-8	TRBJ2-7	ASSPSSFSYEQY
TRBV18	TRBJ1-5	ASSPSGGGGQPQH
TRBV29-1	TRBJ1-2	SVEGITDSFNYGYT
TRBV5-1	TRBJ2-2	ASSLTPKGNTGELF
TRBV4-3	TRBJ2-5	ASSRTGRQETQY
TRBV19	TRBJ2-3	ATEELQGARDTQY
TRBV4-1	TRBJ1-4	ASSQSGATNEKLF
TRBV7-8	TRBJ2-1	ASRRDPRSDEQF
TRBV14	TRBJ2-7	ASSQDPTSGIDEQY
TRBV9	TRBJ2-1	ASSANLGQPSYNEQF
TRBV30	TRBJ2-1	AHGLAGVSYNEQF
TRBV5-6	TRBJ2-3	ASSLRVRSGADTQY
TRBV7-8	TRBJ2-6	ASSLGTSGSGANVLT
TRBV29-1	TRBJ2-1	SGGLAGGWGANEQF
TRBV11-3	TRBJ2-2	ASSPTMVSGNIPLAGELF
TRBV7-6	TRBJ2-1	ASSQGGTPPNEQF
TRBV10-3	TRBJ2-6	AITASRQGGSGANVLT
TRBV6-4	TRBJ2-1	ASSAGGPYNEQF
TRBV11-2	TRBJ1-4	ASSLGTGPGNEKLF
TRBV7-2	TRBJ1-5	ASSRQSNQPQH
TRBV7-2	TRBJ2-1	ASTWFNEQF
TRBV18	TRBJ2-7	ASSPGGQGMHEQY
TRBV20-1	TRBJ2-1	SANPGYRIEQF
TRBV6-5	TRBJ2-1	ASNLAGKYNEQF
TRBV6-5	TRBJ2-1	ASNGLAGYNEQF
TRBV18	TRBJ1-3	ASSPPVVGTEEANSGNTIY
TRBV7-3	TRBJ2-2	ASSSRTRGAGELF
TRBV12-3/TRBV12-4	TRBJ2-2	ASSPHFGTSENTGELF
TRBV29-1	TRBJ2-1	SVDAYNEQF
TRBV4-1	TRBJ1-1	ASSQRVRTGDAF
TRBV11-2	TRBJ2-5	ASSLSGQGSQETQY
TRBV6-2/TRBV6-3	TRBJ2-3	ASSHTTDTQY
TRBV18	TRBJ1-1	ASSPLGSGGNTEAF
TRBV6-5	TRBJ2-7	ASSYSYRVDRAYEQY
TRBV10-3	TRBJ1-5	AIRGEASNQPQH
TRBV7-8	TRBJ1-6	ASSFSGGQGRSPLH
TRBV7-3	TRBJ1-6	ASSLQGARDSPLH
TRBV5-1	TRBJ1-2	ASSLEGKASYGYT